The rows below give T cell receptor beta chains drawn from one sample of a study of shared clonotypes between healthy human individuals. The protocol was immunoSEQ multiplex PCR, while the TCRdb copy is restricted to in-frame clones and leaves out a portion. In the table there are over a million clones, around 75% of which are singletons. Sequencing was carried out using memory CD4+ T cells sorted from blood. These receptors were obtained from a man aged 18-30 years in good health. Both conserved end residues are part of each CDR3. The D gene is left open where the match is weak. Not all rows give a size; the values are once, few, many and, for expanded clones, a class.

v_call	d_call	clone_size	j_call	cdr3_nt	cdr3_aa
TRBV7-2	.	.	TRBJ2-3	TGTGCCAGCAGCACCCGCATAGATACGCAGTATTTT	CASSTRIDTQYF
TRBV6-1	.	.	TRBJ1-1	TGTGCCAGCAGTGAGGTGGGCCCGAGGGCGGTAGCTTTCTTT	CASSEVGPRAVAFF
TRBV19	.	.	TRBJ2-1	TGTGCCAGTAGTAGGCCCTCTATAGGCGACGATGAGCAGTTCTTC	CASSRPSIGDDEQFF
TRBV18	TRBD1	.	TRBJ1-2	TGTGCCAGCTCACCACCGGGACAGGGGGTATCTGGCTACACCTTC	CASSPPGQGVSGYTF
TRBV6-5	.	.	TRBJ1-6	TGTGCCAGCAGAGATGGAGGATCACCCCTCCACTTT	CASRDGGSPLHF
TRBV29-1	TRBD1	.	TRBJ2-1	TGCAGCGTTGAAGGAGCGGCCAGGGGGCGGCAGTTCTTC	CSVEGAARGRQFF
TRBV5-1	TRBD1	few	TRBJ1-6	TGCGCCAGCAGCTCGACAGGGAACGGGGATTCACCCCTCCACTTT	CASSSTGNGDSPLHF
TRBV11-2	.	.	TRBJ1-2	TGTGCCAGCAGCTTTTCGTTCGTGGGGGCGCGTAATGGCTACACCTTC	CASSFSFVGARNGYTF
TRBV12-5	.	once	TRBJ2-7	TGTGCCCGATGGTCTAGGAGCTCCTACGAGCAGTACTTC	CARWSRSSYEQYF
TRBV6-5	.	.	TRBJ2-2	TGTGCCAGCAGTAGGACAGAAAACACCGGGGAGCTGTTTTTT	CASSRTENTGELFF
TRBV5-6	.	.	TRBJ2-7	TGTGCCAGCAGCTTGGCGGGCAGGGGAGGTGAGCAGTACTTC	CASSLAGRGGEQYF
TRBV10-2	.	.	TRBJ2-3	TGCGCCACCGAGGGACTCCGAACGCAGTATTTT	CATEGLRTQYF
TRBV7-2	TRBD2	.	TRBJ2-5	TGTGCCAGCAGCTTAGACGGGGGGAGCGGTGAGACCCAGTACTTC	CASSLDGGSGETQYF
TRBV27	.	.	TRBJ2-2	TGTGCCAGCAGTTTACTCTCCGGCAGAACGAACACCGGGGAGCTGTTTTTT	CASSLLSGRTNTGELFF
TRBV10-1	.	.	TRBJ2-1	TGCGCCAGATCTAGGAGCTCCTACAATGAGCAGTTCTTC	CARSRSSYNEQFF
TRBV7-2	.	few	TRBJ1-6	TGTGCCAGCAGCTTATCCATATCGAATTCACCCCTCCACTTT	CASSLSISNSPLHF
TRBV5-1	TRBD2	.	TRBJ2-3	TGCGCCAGCAGCTTGGGGTTTAGTAGCGGGAGCGTTTGGGGCACAGATACGCAGTATTTT	CASSLGFSSGSVWGTDTQYF
TRBV28	.	once	TRBJ1-2	TGTGCCAGCAGTTTACTAGGGGTAAACTATGGCTACACCTTC	CASSLLGVNYGYTF
TRBV11-1	.	.	TRBJ2-5	TGTGCCAGCACCCTAGAGCGGACAGTACTACAAGAGACCCAGTACTTC	CASTLERTVLQETQYF
TRBV30	.	once	TRBJ1-6	TGTGCCGGTGGGGTTGGGGTTGGTTCACCCCTCCACTTT	CAGGVGVGSPLHF
TRBV2	.	.	TRBJ1-2	TGTGCCAGCAGTACCTCGGGAAACTATGGCTACACCTTC	CASSTSGNYGYTF
TRBV5-1	TRBD2	.	TRBJ2-5	TGCGCCAGCAGCCCCGGTACTAGCGGGGGGCCCCATGGGACCCAGTACTTC	CASSPGTSGGPHGTQYF
TRBV2	.	.	TRBJ1-5	TGTGCCAGCAAACAGGCAGGTCAGCCCCAGCATTTT	CASKQAGQPQHF
TRBV14	.	few	TRBJ1-2	TGTGCCAGCAGCCAAGGGAACTATGGCTACACCTTC	CASSQGNYGYTF
TRBV2	.	once	TRBJ1-4	TGTGCCAGCAGTGCAGGGGCGGGTGAAAAACTGTTTTTT	CASSAGAGEKLFF
TRBV28	.	few	TRBJ1-6	TGTGCCAGCACCAGGGGAGGGGACTCCTATAATTCACCCCTCCACTTT	CASTRGGDSYNSPLHF
TRBV27	TRBD2	.	TRBJ2-1	TGTGCCAGCAGCGGACTAGCGGGCAATGAGCAGTTCTTC	CASSGLAGNEQFF
TRBV4-3	.	.	TRBJ2-6	TGCGCCAGCAGCCAAACGGGGTCACCTGGGGCCAACGTCCTGACTTTC	CASSQTGSPGANVLTF
TRBV28	.	.	TRBJ1-2	TGTGCCAGCACCCCTGGGGGCTTGGACTATGGCTACACCTTC	CASTPGGLDYGYTF
TRBV6-6	.	.	TRBJ2-7	TGTGCCAGCAGTCGGGACCCCCCGGAGCAGTACTTC	CASSRDPPEQYF
TRBV28	.	.	TRBJ1-3	TGTGCCAGCAGTTCCACAGGGATGGACTCTGGAAACACCATATATTTT	CASSSTGMDSGNTIYF
TRBV29-1	.	.	TRBJ2-5	TGCAGCGCCAGGGATGAGACCCAGTACTTC	CSARDETQYF
TRBV6-1	TRBD1	.	TRBJ2-7	TGTGCCAGCAGCCTGACAGGGGGTACCTACGAGCAGTACTTC	CASSLTGGTYEQYF
TRBV4-1	TRBD1	.	TRBJ2-1	TGCGCCAGCAGCCAAGGACAGGGGGTGACCTACAATGAGCAGTTCTTC	CASSQGQGVTYNEQFF
TRBV7-9	TRBD2	.	TRBJ2-7	TGTGCCAGCAGCTCCGGACTAGCGCGCGAGCAGTACTTC	CASSSGLAREQYF
TRBV10-3	TRBD2	.	TRBJ2-5	TGTGCCTCGTCGGGGGGGGGAGACGAGACCCAGTACTTC	CASSGGGDETQYF
TRBV2	.	few	TRBJ2-7	TGTGCCAGCAGGGGGTTCTACGAGCAGTACTTC	CASRGFYEQYF
TRBV30	.	.	TRBJ1-1	TGTGCCTGCGGGACCCGGGGGACTGAAGCTTTCTTT	CACGTRGTEAFF
TRBV25-1	.	.	TRBJ2-5	TGTGCCAGCAGTGTAAAAGAGACCCAGTACTTC	CASSVKETQYF
TRBV4-3	TRBD1	once	TRBJ2-3	TGCGCCAGCAGCCAAGACAGGGGGACAGATACGCAGTATTTT	CASSQDRGTDTQYF
TRBV9	.	.	TRBJ1-2	TGTGCCAGCAGCGTACAGGATAACTATGGCTACACCTTC	CASSVQDNYGYTF
TRBV5-8	.	once	TRBJ1-6	TGTGCCAGCAGCTTCCGGAATTCGCCGGCATTAGATTCACCCCTCCACTTT	CASSFRNSPALDSPLHF
TRBV11-2	.	once	TRBJ2-7	TGTGCCAGCAGCTTAAATTGGCCTGGGGCGACCTACGAGCAGTACTTC	CASSLNWPGATYEQYF
TRBV27	.	once	TRBJ2-7	TGTGCCAGCAGGCTGGGGGCCACCTACGAGCAGTACTTC	CASRLGATYEQYF
TRBV27	.	.	TRBJ2-3	TGTGCCAGCAGTTTAGCTGATACGCAGTATTTT	CASSLADTQYF
TRBV5-4	.	.	TRBJ2-6	TGTGCCAGCAGCTTGGCCCCAAGAGCTGGGGCCAACGTCCTGACTTTC	CASSLAPRAGANVLTF
TRBV7-8	.	.	TRBJ1-2	TGTGCCAGCAGCTCGCTCGGGACGAGAAATACCGGCTACACCTTC	CASSSLGTRNTGYTF
TRBV11-3	.	.	TRBJ2-5	TGTGCCAGCAGCTCTGGAAACGGGGCCCAGTACTTC	CASSSGNGAQYF
TRBV2	.	few	TRBJ2-5	TGTGCCAGCAGGAACCAGCTCGGCGGAGAGACCCAGTACTTC	CASRNQLGGETQYF
TRBV7-2	.	.	TRBJ2-1	TGTGCCAGCAGCCCCAATAGAGTTGTGCAGTTCTTC	CASSPNRVVQFF
TRBV4-1	.	.	TRBJ2-5	TGCGCCAGCAGCCAAGATATCATAACAAAAAGCCAAGAGACCCAGTACTTC	CASSQDIITKSQETQYF
TRBV10-2	.	.	TRBJ1-1	TGCGCCAGCAGTGGACAGTTGAACACTGAAGCTTTCTTT	CASSGQLNTEAFF
TRBV5-1	.	.	TRBJ1-4	TGCGCCAGCAGCTTATGGGGGAATGGTAATGAAAAACTGTTTTTT	CASSLWGNGNEKLFF
TRBV12-2	.	.	TRBJ1-2	TGTGCAAGTCGCCTCTCCGGGGTCTTCACCTTC	CASRLSGVFTF